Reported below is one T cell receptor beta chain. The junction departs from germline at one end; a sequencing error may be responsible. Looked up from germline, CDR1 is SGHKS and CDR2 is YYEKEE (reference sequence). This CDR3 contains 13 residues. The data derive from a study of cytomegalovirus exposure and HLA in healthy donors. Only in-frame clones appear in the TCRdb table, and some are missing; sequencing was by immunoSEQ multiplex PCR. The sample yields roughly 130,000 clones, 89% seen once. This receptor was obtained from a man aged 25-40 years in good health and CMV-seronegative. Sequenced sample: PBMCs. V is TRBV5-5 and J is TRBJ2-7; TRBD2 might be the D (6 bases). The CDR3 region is CASRLAPGDEQYF. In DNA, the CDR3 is TGTGCCAGCAGGTTGGCTCCGGGGGACGAGCAGTACTTC.